This T cell receptor (beta chain) was retrieved from a study of T cell responses to AZD1222 COVID-19 vaccine. Study as a whole: Pooled in the analysis were second doses at about 4 or about 12 weeks. General study results and limits: Increases in Spike-specific TCR breadth and depth were seen after two AZD1222 doses. CD4 TCRs linked to vaccination spanned spike, dominating at 160-218 and 743-854. Nearly half of unique spike-specific TCRs reportedly avoided B.1.351 and B.1.1.7 mutated regions.

Clones were read by immunoSEQ multiplex PCR, and TCRdb kept only the in-frame ones, dropping some. Found here are about 100,000 clones, more than 75% of them singletons; the top ten hold less than 3.5%. A word on this clone: The antigen is unknown.

CDR1 and CDR2 from the germline V gene are MGHDK and SYGVNS. V lost 2 bases and J 2 bases, leaving 13 bases between the germline ends. CDR3 length equals 17 residues. This TCR came from an adult in good health. Sequencing was performed on peripheral blood, taken on day 0 of AZD1222 vaccination. The V gene is TRBV25-1, the J gene TRBJ1-6; no clear D gene. The CDR3 coding sequence is TGTGCCAGCAGTGAAAGCCGTCGGGTCGCCTATAATTCACCCCTCCACTTT. This codes for CASSESRRVAYNSPLHF.